This TCR beta chain was recovered during a study of breast tumors, draining lymph nodes, adjacent tissues. TCRdb itself ran the multiplex PCR reads through MiXCR, one entry per CDR3 protein. Of nearly 200,000 distinct CDR3 sequences in the sample, approximately 31% were seen once. Germline V gives CDR1 LNHDA, CDR2 SQIVND (reference sequence). The CDR3 sequence is 16 residues long. Trimming removed 7 bases from V and 5 bases from J; junction bases left unmatched: 8. This clonotype has ten or more counts. Breast cancer patients provided tissue from their axillary draining lymph nodes. The sequenced sample was axillary lymph node tissue. The sequence derives from a female donor with breast cancer. Some clones in this sample may be carry-over from other donors' samples. The rearrangement joins TRBV19 to TRBJ2-2; 12 bases line up with TRBD1. The CDR3 sequence is CASTRDRGLRTGELFF. The CDR3 region has the DNA TGTGCCAGTACCCGGGACAGGGGGCTCAGGACCGGGGAGCTGTTTTTT. Combining the CDR3 with reference TRBV19 and TRBJ2-2 gives the whole variable domain DGGITQSPKYLFRKEGQNVTLSCEQNLNHDAMYWYRQDPGQGLRLIYYSQIVNDFQKGDIAEGYSVSREKKESFPLTVTSAQKNPTAFYLCASTRDRGLRTGELFFGEGSRLTVL.